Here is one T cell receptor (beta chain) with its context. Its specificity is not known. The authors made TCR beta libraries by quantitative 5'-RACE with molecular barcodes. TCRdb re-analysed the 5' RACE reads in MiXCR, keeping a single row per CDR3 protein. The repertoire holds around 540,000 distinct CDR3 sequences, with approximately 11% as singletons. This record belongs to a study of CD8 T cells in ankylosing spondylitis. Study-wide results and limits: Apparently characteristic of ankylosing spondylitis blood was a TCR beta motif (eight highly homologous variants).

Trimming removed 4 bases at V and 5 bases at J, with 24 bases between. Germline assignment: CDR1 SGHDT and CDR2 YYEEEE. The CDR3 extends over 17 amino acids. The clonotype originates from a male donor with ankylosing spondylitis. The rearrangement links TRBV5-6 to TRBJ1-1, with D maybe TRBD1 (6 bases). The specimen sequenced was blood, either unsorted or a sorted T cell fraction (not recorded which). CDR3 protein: CASSPLTGGGGRTEAFF. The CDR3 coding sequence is TGTGCCAGCAGCCCCCTAACGGGGGGCGGGGGTCGGACTGAAGCTTTCTTT.